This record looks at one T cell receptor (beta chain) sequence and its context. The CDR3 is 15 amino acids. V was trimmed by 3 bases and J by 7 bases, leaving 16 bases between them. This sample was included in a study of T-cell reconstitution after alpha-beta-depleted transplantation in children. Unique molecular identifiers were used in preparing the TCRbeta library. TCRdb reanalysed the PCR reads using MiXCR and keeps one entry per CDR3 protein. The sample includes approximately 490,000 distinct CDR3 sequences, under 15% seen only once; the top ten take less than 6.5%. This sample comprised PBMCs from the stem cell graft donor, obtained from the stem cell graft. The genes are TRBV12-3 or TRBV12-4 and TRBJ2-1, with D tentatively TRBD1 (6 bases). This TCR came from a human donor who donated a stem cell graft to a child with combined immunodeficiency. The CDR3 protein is CASSLGARFLNEQFF. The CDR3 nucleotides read TGTGCCAGCAGTTTGGGGGCTAGATTTCTAAATGAGCAGTTCTTC.